One T cell receptor beta chain is described in this entry. Its antigen remains unknown. A J-beta primer mix and a sample-barcoded 5' primer were used in a second PCR of about 7 to 11 cycles. One entry per CDR3 protein results from TCRdb running MiXCR on the 5' RACE reads. The repertoire has 550,000 to 750,000 distinct CDR3 sequences, around 20% of them found once; the top ten carry about 3.6%. They isolated at least 6.5 million PBMCs from each sample. V lost 5 bases and J 0 bases, leaving 6 bases between the germline ends. There are 13 residues in the CDR3. CDR1 LGHNT and CDR2 FRNRAP come from the germline V gene. The sample originates from a study of blood T cells in healthy people across ages. Findings and limits, study-wide: Higher diversity, along with more naive CD4+ cells, distinguished long-lived donors from aged donors. The fall in TCR beta diversity per million T cells was roughly linear with age.

This chain joins TRBV12-5 and TRBJ2-3; unclear D gene. The sequence derives from a man aged 70 or older in good health. Material: blood. As DNA, the CDR3 is TGTGCTAGTGGTCCCGTTAGCACAGATACGCAGTATTTT. It yields the protein CASGPVSTDTQYF.